Following are 31 T cell receptor beta chains from one sample sequenced in a study of cytomegalovirus exposure and HLA in healthy donors. Sequenced by immunoSEQ multiplex PCR; TCRdb stores in-frame clones only, minus some. Counted here are about 150,000 clones, around nine tenths occurring once; the ten biggest clones make up almost 3%. Sequencing input: PBMCs. Receptor source: a man younger than 30 in good health and CMV-seronegative.

The chain has TRBV21-1 and TRBJ2-7; TRBD2 reflects the table's D call only, with no check against the DNA. TRBV21-1 corresponds to a pseudogene. The CDR3 is 14 amino acids. The CDR3 reads CASSIPRDSYEQYV. The CDR3 DNA reads TGTGCCAGCAGCATCCCCAGGGACTCCTACGAGCAGTACGTC.

The rearrangement joins TRBV29-1 to TRBJ1-1, with a possible D match to TRBD1 (5 bases). Per the germline V gene, CDR1 is SQVTM and CDR2 is ANQGSEA. The germline V and J ends were trimmed by 5 bases and 5 bases, with 12 bases remaining between them. The CDR3 loop spans 12 amino acids. The CDR3 DNA is TGCAGCGTTAACCGGGGGGTGACTGAAGCTTTCTTT. It yields the protein CSVNRGVTEAFF.

This clone appeared once. V and J are TRBV14 and TRBJ1-4; 7 positions agree with TRBD1. The CDR3 contains 13 residues. Per germline, CDR1 SGHDN and CDR2 FVKESK. V lost 6 bases and J lost 8; bases outside the gene matches: 6. The CDR3 DNA reads TGTGCCAGCAGGAGGACAGGAGAAGAAAAACTGTTTTTT. Encoded protein: CASRRTGEEKLFF.

The rearrangement joins TRBV29-1 to TRBJ1-1; D is possibly TRBD1 (5 bases). CDR1 is SQVTM, CDR2 ANQGSEA, per germline. Trimming stripped 5 bases from V and 10 bases from J, with 20 bases between. The CDR3 spans 13 residues. DNA for the CDR3: TGCAGCGTTCCGCCGCTGCAGGGCCTGGGAGCTTTCTTT. Amino acids: CSVPPLQGLGAFF.

The V and J genes are TRBV27 and TRBJ1-2; D perhaps matches TRBD1 (6 bases). The germline CDR1 and CDR2 sequences are MNHEY and SMNVEV (reference sequence). V lost 5 bases and J 4 bases, leaving 20 bases between the germline ends. CDR3 length: 16 amino acids. The CDR3 loop is CASSATGTSGPYGYTF. For the CDR3, the DNA is TGTGCCAGCAGTGCCACAGGGACATCGGGTCCCTATGGCTACACCTTC.

The chain recombines TRBV6-6 with TRBJ2-7; TRBD1 is a possible D gene (6 bases). Trimming took off 5 bases at V and 2 bases at J, with 13 bases between the two ends. CDR3 length: 14 amino acids. The V gene's germline CDR1 is MNHNY and CDR2 SVGAGI (reference sequence). CDR3 residues: CASSTRGGPYEQYF. For the CDR3, the DNA is TGTGCCAGCAGTACGCGAGGGGGACCCTACGAGCAGTACTTC.

CDR3 in DNA: TGTGCCAGCTCGGTCCTAGTAGACGAGCAGTACTTC. Its protein is CASSVLVDEQYF. The rearrangement uses TRBV18 and TRBJ2-7; no clear D. The CDR3 consists of 12 residues. CDR1 and CDR2 (germline): KGHSH, LQKENI. V shed 6 bases and J shed 5 bases, with 11 bases lying between them.

In its sample, this clone was seen once. The CDR3 nucleotides read TGTGCCAGTAGCTTCCAGGGGCCCTACGAGCAGTACTTC. Its translation is CASSFQGPYEQYF. The genes are TRBV19 and TRBJ2-7, with a weak D call TRBD1 (6 bases). Germline CDR1 is LNHDA and CDR2 is SQIVND (reference sequence). The CDR3 is 13 residues long. The V and J ends lost 6 bases and 2 bases respectively, with 11 bases between them.

The chain joins TRBV5-6 to TRBJ2-2, with TRBD2 matching over 10 bases. This CDR3 region has 15 residues. Germline CDR1 is SGHDT and CDR2 is YYEEEE. Trimming at V came to 5 bases and at J to 2 bases, leaving 3 bases not matched to a gene. For the CDR3, the DNA is TGTGCCAGCAGACTAGCGGGGTTTAACACCGGGGAGCTGTTTTTT. Translation: CASRLAGFNTGELFF. Filled out from reference TRBV5-6 and TRBJ2-2, the complete variable domain reads DAGVTQSPTHLIKTRGQQVTLRCSPKSGHDTVSWYQQALGQGPQFIFQYYEEEERQRGNFPDRFSGHQFPNYSSELNVNALLLGDSALYLCASRLAGFNTGELFFGEGSRLTVL.

In its sample, this clone was seen a few times. V is TRBV7-9 and J is TRBJ2-5, with D perhaps matching TRBD2 (6 bases). Deletions cut 5 bases from V and 4 bases from J, with 23 bases between. Germline V CDR1 and CDR2: SEHNR, FQNEAQ (reference sequence). The length of the CDR3 is 17 residues. CDR3 residues: CASSPPFRYGGGETQYF. The DNA of the CDR3 is TGTGCCAGCAGCCCCCCCTTTAGATACGGGGGTGGAGAGACCCAGTACTTC.

V gene TRBV5-1 combines with J gene TRBJ2-3, with 8 bases fitting TRBD1. Losses at the gene ends were 4 bases for V and 3 bases for J; bases not matched to a gene: 4. In germline, CDR1 is SGHRS, CDR2 YFSETQ. The CDR3 has 14 residues. CDR3 in DNA: TGCGCCAGCAGCCCCTGGACAGGGACAGATACGCAGTATTTT. Translated: CASSPWTGTDTQYF.

CDR3 sequence: CASRDDSGWVGYEQYF. The DNA of the CDR3 is TGTGCCAGCAGAGATGATAGCGGGTGGGTGGGTTACGAGCAGTACTTC. This rearrangement joins TRBV28 to TRBJ2-7; 7 bases line up with TRBD2. The CDR3 contains 16 residues. Trimming removed 6 bases from V and 4 bases from J; junction bases left unmatched: 15. Germline V gives CDR1 MDHEN, CDR2 SYDVKM.

This clone was counted once. The chain carries TRBV25-1 and TRBJ1-2; possibly TRBD1 for D (6 bases). Per germline, CDR1 MGHDK and CDR2 SYGVNS. There are 13 residues in the CDR3. V gave up 10 bases and J gave up 6 bases, with 18 bases separating them. CDR3 sequence: CATLFGGLDGYTF. Written as DNA, the CDR3 is TGTGCCACCCTTTTCGGGGGGCTGGATGGCTACACCTTC.

The chain joins TRBV19 to TRBJ1-2, with 8 bases lining up with TRBD1. Trimming took 2 bases from V and 6 from J; bases not matched to a gene: 14. The CDR3 totals 17 residues. Germline V lookup: CDR1 LNHDA, CDR2 SQIVND (reference sequence). As DNA, the CDR3 is TGTGCCAGTAGTATATCAAGGACAGGGTTACCAATAGATGGCTACACCTTC. Amino acids: CASSISRTGLPIDGYTF.

The V call is TRBV28, the J call TRBJ2-7; 8 nucleotides align to TRBD1. This CDR3 is 18 amino acids long. Germline V gene data show CDR1 as MDHEN and CDR2 as SYDVKM. V lost 3 bases, J lost 0 bases, and 13 bases stayed unmatched. The CDR3 DNA is TGTGCCAGCAGTTTTGGTGGCAGGACAGGGCAAGCCTCCTACGAGCAGTACTTC. This codes for CASSFGGRTGQASYEQYF.

This clone was recorded only once. V gene TRBV4-1 combines with J gene TRBJ2-3, with TRBD2 matching 8 bases. From germline, CDR1 is MGHRA and CDR2 YSYEKL. J gave up 8 bases and V 0 bases, and 7 bases lay outside the gene matches. This CDR3 is 15 amino acids long. The CDR3 loop is CASSQDLAGGLTQYF. CDR3 nucleotides: TGCGCCAGCAGCCAAGATCTGGCGGGGGGCCTTACGCAGTATTTT.

The gene calls are TRBV7-2 and TRBJ2-6; maybe TRBD1 (5 bases). V was pared by 5 bases and J by 0 bases, with 17 bases between. The CDR3 is made up of 18 amino acids. Germline V gene sequence: CDR1 SGHTA, CDR2 FQGNSA. The DNA of the CDR3 is TGTGCCAGCAGCCTGCAAGGGGTGGGAATCTCTGGGGCCAACGTCCTGACTTTC. Amino acid sequence: CASSLQGVGISGANVLTF.

This rearrangement joins TRBV5-1 to TRBJ2-3, with 13 bases lining up with TRBD2. The CDR3 runs to 17 residues. CDR1 is SGHRS and CDR2 is YFSETQ in the germline V gene. J lost 2 bases, V lost 3 bases, and 6 bases had no gene match. In nucleotides, the CDR3 is TGCGCCAGCAGCTCCTATGGACTAGCGGGGGCCACAGATACGCAGTATTTT. Its translation is CASSSYGLAGATDTQYF.

The chain links TRBV29-1 to TRBJ2-1, with TRBD1 as a possible D gene (6 bases). The V and J ends lost 6 bases and 6 bases respectively, with 12 bases between them. Looked up from germline, CDR1 is SQVTM and CDR2 is ANQGSEA. The CDR3 runs to 12 residues. For the CDR3, the DNA is TGCAGCGTGCACAGGGTCGGCAATGAGCAGTTCTTC. It codes for CSVHRVGNEQFF.

The chain couples TRBV6-6 to TRBJ2-7; 8 positions match TRBD2. This CDR3 is 14 amino acids long. Germline trimming cut 5 bases from V and 4 bases from J; bases unmatched to any gene: 7. CDR1 and CDR2 from the germline V gene are MNHNY and SVGAGI (reference sequence). CDR3 sequence: CASSPLAGLYEQYF. CDR3 sequence (DNA): TGTGCCAGCAGTCCTCTAGCGGGCCTTTACGAGCAGTACTTC.

In the case of this clone: This sequence may be a read error, since a much larger clone differs from it by one base. The chain employs TRBV2 and TRBJ2-3; no reliable D call. The CDR3 length is 12 residues. Per germline, CDR1 SNHLY and CDR2 FYNNEI. V was cut by 6 bases and J by 0 bases, with 4 bases left in between. The CDR3 protein is CASSLSTDTQYF. CDR3 nucleotide sequence: TGTGCCAGCAGCCTGAGCACAGATACGCAGTATTTT.

The chain joins TRBV5-1 to TRBJ2-7, with a possible D match to TRBD2 (6 bases). V was clipped by 5 bases and J by 2 bases, with 14 bases between them. This CDR3 has 14 residues. Germline lookup yields CDR1 SGHRS and CDR2 YFSETQ. CDR3 in DNA: TGCGCCAGCAGGGCGGGGCCCCAAACCTACGAGCAGTACTTC. This translates into CASRAGPQTYEQYF.

This chain connects TRBV7-2 to TRBJ2-3; the D gene is possibly TRBD2 (6 bases). CDR3 size: 15 residues. Per the germline V gene, CDR1 is SGHTA and CDR2 is FQGNSA. The ends were cut back, 5 bases at V and 2 bases at J, with 14 bases in the middle. CDR3 protein: CASSPGLLTTDTQYF. The CDR3 DNA sequence: TGTGCCAGCAGCCCAGGACTACTAACCACAGATACGCAGTATTTT.

The chain links TRBV30 to TRBJ1-1; the match to TRBD1 covers 7 bases. Germline CDR1 is GTSNPN and CDR2 is SVGIG (reference sequence). The CDR3 consists of 11 residues. Trimming at V came to 2 bases and at J to 9 bases, leaving 3 bases not matched to a gene. This CDR3 is CAWSRGQQAFF. CDR3 DNA sequence: TGTGCCTGGAGTCGGGGACAGCAAGCTTTCTTT.

V is TRBV19 and J is TRBJ1-6; no firm D call. Trimming removed 6 bases at V and 4 bases at J, with 10 bases between. Germline loops: CDR1 LNHDA, CDR2 SQIVND (reference sequence). The CDR3 covers 14 residues. The DNA of the CDR3 is TGTGCCAGTAGCGCGGATGGATATAATTCACCCCTCCACTTT. Encoded protein: CASSADGYNSPLHF.

V usage is TRBV29-1 and J usage is TRBJ1-1; D gene unclear. Germline V gives CDR1 SQVTM, CDR2 ANQGSEA. Trimming removed 5 bases at V and 2 bases at J, with 12 bases between. The CDR3 is 13 amino acids. The CDR3 region has the DNA TGCAGCGTTAGAACCAGGCTAAACACTGAAGCTTTCTTT. This encodes CSVRTRLNTEAFF.

This clone was seen just once. This rearrangement joins TRBV11-2 to TRBJ2-7; possibly TRBD2 for D (5 bases). This CDR3 has 13 amino acids. CDR1 and CDR2 from the germline V gene are SGHAT and FQNNGV. Trimming cost V 3 bases and J 1 base, with 7 bases left between them. As DNA, the CDR3 is TGTGCCAGCAGCTTCGAGGGTTCCTACGAGCAGTACGTC. Translating it yields CASSFEGSYEQYV.

The chain joins TRBV11-2 to TRBJ1-4; 9 bases match TRBD1. Germline CDR1 is SGHAT and CDR2 is FQNNGV. The CDR3 sequence is 14 residues long. V was clipped by 5 bases and J by 12 bases; unmatched bases: 10. The CDR3 DNA sequence: TGTGCCAGCAGCCTGGGACAGGGTATTTATGAACTGTTTTTT. Residues: CASSLGQGIYELFF.

This clone appeared a single time. J is TRBJ2-7 and V is TRBV7-6, with D possibly matching TRBD2 (5 bases). The CDR3 loop spans 13 amino acids. V lost 8 bases, J lost 0 bases, and 11 bases lay in between. In germline, CDR1 is SGHVS, CDR2 FNYEAQ. CDR3 region: CASSLDSSYEQYF. As DNA, the CDR3 is TGTGCCAGCTCTCTGGACTCCTCCTACGAGCAGTACTTC.

The chain has TRBV2 and TRBJ2-5; 7 nucleotides match TRBD1. The CDR3 extends over 14 amino acids. CDR1 and CDR2 from the germline V gene are SNHLY and FYNNEI. The V and J ends lost 6 bases and 4 bases, in that order; junction bases with no gene match: 8. The CDR3 bases are TGTGCCAGCAGGGCCGAGACAGGGTCAGAGACCCAGTACTTC. Its translation is CASRAETGSETQYF.

CDR3 sequence: CASSSRGGQGTNRRAGELFF. CDR3 DNA sequence: TGCGCCAGCAGCTCCCGAGGAGGACAGGGAACGAATAGGCGGGCCGGGGAGCTGTTTTTT. The chain links TRBV5-1 to TRBJ2-2; 8 nucleotides agree with TRBD1. J gave up 6 bases and V 3 bases, and 22 bases lay outside the gene matches. The CDR3 runs 20 residues. Germline V CDR1 and CDR2: SGHRS, YFSETQ.